Sequencing of this T cell receptor beta chain was carried out in a study of identical twins. The study, taken as a whole, reports: Conclusions came from cross-sectional statistical analysis, not from following the same donors. Diverse VJ usage suggested most zero-insertion clonotypes were not invariant T cells. Whereas memory repertoires showed no such difference, abundant cord blood beta clonotypes carried fewer insertions.

Unique molecular identifiers were in the cDNA, with template-switch universal primer binding. TCRdb used MiXCR to reprocess the 5' RACE reads, holding one entry per CDR3 protein. Counted here are roughly 1,500,000 distinct CDR3 sequences, 25% to 35% occurring once; the ten biggest clones make up roughly 0.3%. Points on this clonotype: Its antigen remains unknown. It may be a read error: a sequence one base away is much more abundant.

The CDR3 loop spans 13 amino acids. Germline loops: CDR1 SQVTM, CDR2 ANQGSEA. The chain employs TRBV29-1 and TRBJ1-2, with TRBD1 identical over 7 bases. The clonotype comes from a newborn girl in good health. Sequencing input: cord blood. The CDR3 region is CGVVRDSGYGYTF. The CDR3 nucleotides read TGCGGCGTTGTTCGGGACAGCGGATATGGCTACACCTTC.